This T cell receptor (beta chain) was identified in a study of shared T cell receptors in the human thymus. This CDR3 contains 13 residues. V was pared by 4 bases and J by 4 bases, with 9 bases between. Method: immunoSEQ multiplex PCR; TCRdb's copy keeps in-frame clones and lacks some. The sample has hundreds of thousands of clones; approximately 85% are singletons. This same sample was also part of a study on human thymus T cells. Per that paper: During corrective heart surgery, resections were taken, and the thymus tissue came from them.

The source is a girl less than two years old with a congenital heart defect. The chain joins TRBV23-1 to TRBJ2-3, with D maybe TRBD1 (6 bases). TRBV23-1 is flagged as an ORF with uncertain function. The sample taken for sequencing was thymocytes. CDR3 amino acids: CASSPQGSDTQYF. CDR3 in DNA: TGCGCCAGCAGTCCACAGGGATCAGATACGCAGTATTTT.